This TCR beta chain was sequenced during a study of shared clonotypes between healthy human individuals. The V segment lost 3 bases and the J segment 4 bases; nucleotides outside the gene matches: 11. This CDR3 comprises 17 residues. CDR1 is MGHDK, CDR2 SYGVNS, per germline. Profiled with immunoSEQ multiplex PCR; TCRdb holds only in-frame clones, not every one. Of 550,000 to 800,000 clones in the sample, less than 85% were seen once. The chain employs TRBV25-1 and TRBJ2-5, with 10 bases that match TRBD2. What was sequenced was memory CD4+ T cells sorted from blood. Subset denoted: CD45RA-negative fraction. The sequence was collected from a woman aged 30 to 39 in good health. CDR3 loop: CASSETRLAGAPETQYF. DNA for the CDR3: TGTGCCAGCAGTGAGACTCGTCTAGCGGGAGCCCCAGAGACCCAGTACTTC. Variable domain in full (rest from reference TRBV25-1 and TRBJ2-5): EADIYQTPRYLVIGTGKKITLECSQTMGHDKMYWYQQDPGMELHLIHYSYGVNSTEKGDLSSESTVSRIRTEHFPLTLESARPSHTSQYLCASSETRLAGAPETQYFGPGTRLLVL.